This T cell receptor (beta chain) was obtained from a study of blood T cell repertoires in COVID-19. The wider study: The United States, Italy and Spain supplied acute and convalescent COVID-19 samples. PBMCs, B-cell-depleted T cells, or T cells were the source of the cDNA or gDNA that made up the material.

This CDR3 region has 15 residues. V was clipped by 5 bases and J by 0 bases, with 13 bases between them. The germline V gene has CDR1 SGHAT and CDR2 FQNNGV. Assay used: immunoSEQ multiplex PCR; TCRdb lists only in-frame clones, some missing. The sample includes almost 400,000 clones, about nine tenths of them seen just once. This study enrolled people aged roughly 18 to 100 from around 25 US geographic areas. The sequence derives from a woman between 25 and 40 years old who had recovered from COVID-19. The chain couples TRBV11-2 to TRBJ1-1; D is unresolved. The source material was PBMCs or T cells enriched from blood (not recorded which). Written as DNA, the CDR3 is TGTGCCAGCAGCCCTAGGGCGGGCATGAACACTGAAGCTTTCTTT. Its protein is CASSPRAGMNTEAFF.